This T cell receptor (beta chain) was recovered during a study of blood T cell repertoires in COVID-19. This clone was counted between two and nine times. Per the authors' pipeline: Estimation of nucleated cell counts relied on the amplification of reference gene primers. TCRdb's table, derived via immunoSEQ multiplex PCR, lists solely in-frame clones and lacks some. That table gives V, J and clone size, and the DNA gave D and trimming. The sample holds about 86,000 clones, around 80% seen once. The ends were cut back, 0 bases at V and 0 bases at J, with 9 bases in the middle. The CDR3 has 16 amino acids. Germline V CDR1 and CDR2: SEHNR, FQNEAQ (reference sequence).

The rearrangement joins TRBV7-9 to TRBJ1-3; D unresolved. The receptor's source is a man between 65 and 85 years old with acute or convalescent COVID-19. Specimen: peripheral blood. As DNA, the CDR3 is TGTGCCAGCAGCTTAGCTCAGACATTCTCTGGAAACACCATATATTTT. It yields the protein CASSLAQTFSGNTIYF.